This T cell receptor beta chain was documented in a study of read filtering for tumor transcriptome and immune sequencing. Across the whole study: After DNase treatment, RNA was made into whole-transcriptome libraries.

Study findings and constraints: Even smaller IR-seq throughput identified most shared clonotypes. Without single-read clonotypes, shared clonotype proportions correlated more between IR-seq and RNA-seq. Around 85% of IR-seq clonotypes had one read, totaling around 3.4% of reads; RNA-seq: 74.6% and 44.6%.

This CDR3 has 18 residues. V lost 1 base, J lost 6 bases, and 8 bases stayed unmatched. This clonotype has at least ten counts. Its target is unknown. The library was built from about 400 ng RNA with molecular barcoded adaptors for alpha/delta and beta/gamma chains. TCRdb independently ran MiXCR on the reads; one entry per CDR3 protein. The sample has around 130,000 distinct CDR3 sequences; less than 15% are singletons. The TCR was taken from a donor aged 40 or over with multiple myeloma. This chain joins TRBV12-3 or TRBV12-4 and TRBJ2-1; 14 nucleotides agree with TRBD2. The sequencing input was a population of CD138-negative cells sorted from bone marrow. The CDR3, as DNA: TGTGCCAGCAGTTTAGGGGGACTAGCGGGAGTTTTGGGCAATGAGCAGTTCTTC. This codes for CASSLGGLAGVLGNEQFF.